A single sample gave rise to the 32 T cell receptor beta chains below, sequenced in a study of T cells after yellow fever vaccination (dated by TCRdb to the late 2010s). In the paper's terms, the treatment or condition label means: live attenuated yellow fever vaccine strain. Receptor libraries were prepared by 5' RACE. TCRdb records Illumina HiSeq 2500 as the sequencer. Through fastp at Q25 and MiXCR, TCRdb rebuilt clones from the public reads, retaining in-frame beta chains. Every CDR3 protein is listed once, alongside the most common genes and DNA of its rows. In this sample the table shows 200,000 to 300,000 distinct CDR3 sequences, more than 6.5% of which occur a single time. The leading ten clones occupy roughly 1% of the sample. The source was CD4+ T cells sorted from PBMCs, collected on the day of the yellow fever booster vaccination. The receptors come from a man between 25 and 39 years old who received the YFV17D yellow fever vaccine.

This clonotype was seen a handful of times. The CDR3 reads CASKLASGPYNEQFF. In nucleotides, the CDR3 is TGTGCCAGCAAATTGGCTAGCGGCCCCTACAATGAGCAGTTCTTC. The chain couples TRBV6-2 or TRBV6-3 to TRBJ2-1; 7 positions match TRBD2. This CDR3 is built from 15 residues. Trimming took 7 bases from V and 2 from J; bases not matched to a gene: 8. The germline V gene encodes CDR1 MNHEY and CDR2 SVGEGT.

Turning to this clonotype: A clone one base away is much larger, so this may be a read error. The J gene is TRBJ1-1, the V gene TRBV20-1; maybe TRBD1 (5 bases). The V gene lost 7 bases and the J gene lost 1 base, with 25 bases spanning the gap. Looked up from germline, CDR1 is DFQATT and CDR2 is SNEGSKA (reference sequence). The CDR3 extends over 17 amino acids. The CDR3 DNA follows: TGCAGTGTCTTAATCCGGGACCGTGTGTACTCGAACACTGAAGCTTTCTTT. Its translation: CSVLIRDRVYSNTEAFF.

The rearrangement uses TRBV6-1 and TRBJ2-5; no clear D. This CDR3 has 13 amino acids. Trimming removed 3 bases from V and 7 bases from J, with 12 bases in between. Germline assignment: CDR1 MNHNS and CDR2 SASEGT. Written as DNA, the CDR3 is TGTGCCAGCAGTGATGCGGTCAAAGTGACCCAGTACTTC. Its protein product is CASSDAVKVTQYF.

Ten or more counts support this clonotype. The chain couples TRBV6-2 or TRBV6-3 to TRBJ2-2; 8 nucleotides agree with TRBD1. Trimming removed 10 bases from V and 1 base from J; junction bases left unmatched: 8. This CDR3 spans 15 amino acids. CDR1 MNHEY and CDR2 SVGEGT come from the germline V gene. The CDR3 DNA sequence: TGTGCCACCCGCCCAGGGGGCGGGAACACCGGGGAGCTGTTTTTT. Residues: CATRPGGGNTGELFF.

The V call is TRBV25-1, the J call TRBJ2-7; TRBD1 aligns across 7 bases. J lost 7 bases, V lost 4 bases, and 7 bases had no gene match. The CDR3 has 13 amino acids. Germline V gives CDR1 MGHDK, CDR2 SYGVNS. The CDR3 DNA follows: TGTGCCAGCAGTGCTGGGACAGCCTGGGAGCAGTACTTC. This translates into CASSAGTAWEQYF.

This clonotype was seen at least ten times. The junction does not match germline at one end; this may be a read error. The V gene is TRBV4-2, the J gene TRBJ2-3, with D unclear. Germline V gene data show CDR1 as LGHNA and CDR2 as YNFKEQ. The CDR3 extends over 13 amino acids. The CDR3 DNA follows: TGTGCCAGCAGCCAAGGCCTAGGTACAAATGGCGATTTT. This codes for CASSQGLGTNGDF.

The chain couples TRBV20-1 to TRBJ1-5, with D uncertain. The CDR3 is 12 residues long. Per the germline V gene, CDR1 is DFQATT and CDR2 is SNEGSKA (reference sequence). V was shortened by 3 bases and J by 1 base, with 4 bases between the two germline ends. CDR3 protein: CSASASNQPQHF. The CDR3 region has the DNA TGCAGTGCTAGCGCGAGCAATCAGCCCCAGCATTTT.

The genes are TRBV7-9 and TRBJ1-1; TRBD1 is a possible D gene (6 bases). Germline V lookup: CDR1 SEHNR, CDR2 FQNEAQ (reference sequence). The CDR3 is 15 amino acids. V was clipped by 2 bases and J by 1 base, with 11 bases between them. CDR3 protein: CASSLSKTGNTEAFF. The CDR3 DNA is TGTGCCAGCAGCTTATCCAAGACAGGGAACACTGAAGCTTTCTTT.

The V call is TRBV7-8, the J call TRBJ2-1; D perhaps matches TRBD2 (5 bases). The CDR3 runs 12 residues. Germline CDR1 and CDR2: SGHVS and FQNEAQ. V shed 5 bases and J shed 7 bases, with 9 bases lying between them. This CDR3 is CASSPTGNEQFF. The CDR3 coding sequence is TGTGCCAGCAGCCCCACGGGAAATGAGCAGTTCTTC.

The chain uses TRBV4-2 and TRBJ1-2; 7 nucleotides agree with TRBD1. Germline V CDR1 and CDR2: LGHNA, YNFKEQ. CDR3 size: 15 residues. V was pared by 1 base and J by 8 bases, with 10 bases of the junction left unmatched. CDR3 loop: CASSQASDRTVGYTF. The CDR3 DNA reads TGTGCCAGCAGCCAAGCTTCGGACAGGACGGTCGGCTACACCTTC.

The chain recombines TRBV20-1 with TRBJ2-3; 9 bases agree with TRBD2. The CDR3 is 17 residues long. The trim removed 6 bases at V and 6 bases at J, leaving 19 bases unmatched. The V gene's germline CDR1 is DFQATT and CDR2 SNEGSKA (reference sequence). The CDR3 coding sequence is TGCAGTGCAGACAACGCCGGGCTAGCGGGGCCGCGGGATACGCAGTATTTT. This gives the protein CSADNAGLAGPRDTQYF.

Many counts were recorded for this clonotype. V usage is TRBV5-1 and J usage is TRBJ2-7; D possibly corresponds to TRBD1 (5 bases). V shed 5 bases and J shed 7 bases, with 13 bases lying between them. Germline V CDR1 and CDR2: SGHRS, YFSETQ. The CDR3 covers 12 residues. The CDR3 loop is CASSLTAWEQYF. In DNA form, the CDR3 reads TGCGCCAGCAGTTTGACAGCGTGGGAGCAGTACTTC.

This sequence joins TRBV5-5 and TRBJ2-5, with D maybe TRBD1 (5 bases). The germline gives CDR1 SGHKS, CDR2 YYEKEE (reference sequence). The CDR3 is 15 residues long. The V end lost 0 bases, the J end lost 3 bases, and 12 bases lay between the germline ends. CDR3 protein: CASSLDRSPKETQYF. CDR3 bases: TGTGCCAGCAGCTTGGACAGGAGCCCTAAAGAGACCCAGTACTTC.

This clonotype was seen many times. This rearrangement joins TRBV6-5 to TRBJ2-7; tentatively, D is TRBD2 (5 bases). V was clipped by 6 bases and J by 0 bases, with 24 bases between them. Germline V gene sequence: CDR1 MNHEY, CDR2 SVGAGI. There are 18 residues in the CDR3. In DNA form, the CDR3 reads TGTGCCAGCAGCCCCCGGGTCGGTCGGAGGACGAGCTCCTACGAGCAGTACTTC. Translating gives CASSPRVGRRTSSYEQYF.

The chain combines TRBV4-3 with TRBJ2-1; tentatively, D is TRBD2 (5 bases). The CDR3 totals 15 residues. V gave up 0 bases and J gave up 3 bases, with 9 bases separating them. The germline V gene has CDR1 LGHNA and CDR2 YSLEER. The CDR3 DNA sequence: TGCGCCAGCAGCCAAGATTGGGCGGGCTACAATGAGCAGTTCTTC. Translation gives CASSQDWAGYNEQFF.

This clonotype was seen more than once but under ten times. The CDR3 DNA reads as TGCAGTGCTAGAGAGTCGCGGGCTATCACCGAGCAGTACTTC. Encoded protein: CSARESRAITEQYF. This chain connects TRBV20-1 to TRBJ2-7; D is possibly TRBD2 (5 bases). The V gene's germline CDR1 is DFQATT and CDR2 SNEGSKA (reference sequence). V dropped 0 bases and J dropped 6 bases, with 15 bases sitting between them. This CDR3 has 14 amino acids.

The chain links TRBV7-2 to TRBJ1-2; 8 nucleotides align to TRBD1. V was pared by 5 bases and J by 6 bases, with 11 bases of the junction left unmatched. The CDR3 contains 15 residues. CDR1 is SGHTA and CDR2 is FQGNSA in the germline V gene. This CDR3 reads CASSPRTGRLDGYTF. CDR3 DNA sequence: TGTGCCAGCAGCCCAAGGACAGGGCGTCTGGATGGCTACACCTTC.

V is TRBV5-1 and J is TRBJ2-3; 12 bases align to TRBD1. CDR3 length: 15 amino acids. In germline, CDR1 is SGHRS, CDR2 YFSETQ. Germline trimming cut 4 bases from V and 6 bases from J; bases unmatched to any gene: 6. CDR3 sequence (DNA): TGCGCCAGCAGCCTCGGGACAGGGGGCATGGATACGCAGTATTTT. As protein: CASSLGTGGMDTQYF.

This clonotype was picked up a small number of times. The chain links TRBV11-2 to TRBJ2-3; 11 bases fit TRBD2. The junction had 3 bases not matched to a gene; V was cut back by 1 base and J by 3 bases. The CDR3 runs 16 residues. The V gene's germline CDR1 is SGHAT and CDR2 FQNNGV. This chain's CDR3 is CASSLASGRITDTQYF. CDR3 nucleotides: TGTGCCAGCAGCTTAGCTAGCGGGAGGATAACAGATACGCAGTATTTT.

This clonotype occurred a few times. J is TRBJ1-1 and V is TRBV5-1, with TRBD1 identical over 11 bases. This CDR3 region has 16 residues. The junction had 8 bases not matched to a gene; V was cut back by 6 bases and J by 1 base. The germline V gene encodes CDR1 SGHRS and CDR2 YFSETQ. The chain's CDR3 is CASTRTGGGGNTEAFF. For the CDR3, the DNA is TGCGCCAGCACCAGGACAGGGGGCGGAGGGAACACTGAAGCTTTCTTT.

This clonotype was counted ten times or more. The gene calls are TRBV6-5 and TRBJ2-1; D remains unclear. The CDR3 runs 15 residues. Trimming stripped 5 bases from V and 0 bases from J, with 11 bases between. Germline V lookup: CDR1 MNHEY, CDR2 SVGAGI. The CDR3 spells CASSPRTVSYNEQFF. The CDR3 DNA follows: TGTGCCAGCAGTCCGAGAACCGTCTCCTACAATGAGCAGTTCTTC.

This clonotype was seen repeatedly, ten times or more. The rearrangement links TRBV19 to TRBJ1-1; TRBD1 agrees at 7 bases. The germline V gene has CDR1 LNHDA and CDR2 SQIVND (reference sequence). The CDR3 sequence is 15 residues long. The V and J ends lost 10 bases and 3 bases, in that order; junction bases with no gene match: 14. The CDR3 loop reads CATLPQGESYTEAFF. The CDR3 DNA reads TGTGCCACTCTACCCCAGGGGGAAAGTTACACTGAAGCTTTCTTT.

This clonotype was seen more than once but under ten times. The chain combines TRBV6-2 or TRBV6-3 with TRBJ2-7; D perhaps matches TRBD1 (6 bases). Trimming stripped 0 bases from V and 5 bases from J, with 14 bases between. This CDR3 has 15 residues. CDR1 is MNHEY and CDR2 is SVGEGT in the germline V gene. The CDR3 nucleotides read TGTGCCAGCAGTTACTCCGGCAGGGGAGCCCACGAGCAGTACTTC. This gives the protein CASSYSGRGAHEQYF.

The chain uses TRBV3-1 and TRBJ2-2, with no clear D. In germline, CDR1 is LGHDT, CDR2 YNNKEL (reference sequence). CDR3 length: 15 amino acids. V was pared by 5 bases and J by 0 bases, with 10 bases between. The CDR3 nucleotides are TGTGCCAGCAGCTTAGGACCTTCGAACACCGGGGAGCTGTTTTTT. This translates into CASSLGPSNTGELFF.

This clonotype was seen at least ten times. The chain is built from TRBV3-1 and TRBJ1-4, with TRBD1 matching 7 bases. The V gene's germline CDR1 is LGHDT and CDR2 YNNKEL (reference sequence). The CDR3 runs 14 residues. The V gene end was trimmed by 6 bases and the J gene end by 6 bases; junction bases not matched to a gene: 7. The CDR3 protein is CASSDSGGDEKLFF. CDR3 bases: TGTGCCAGCAGTGACTCAGGGGGGGATGAAAAACTGTTTTTT. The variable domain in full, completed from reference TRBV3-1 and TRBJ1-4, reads DTAVSQTPKYLVTQMGNDKSIKCEQNLGHDTMYWYKQDSKKFLKIMFSYNNKELIINETVPNRFSPKSPDKAHLNLHINSLELGDSAVYFCASSDSGGDEKLFFGSGTQLSVL.

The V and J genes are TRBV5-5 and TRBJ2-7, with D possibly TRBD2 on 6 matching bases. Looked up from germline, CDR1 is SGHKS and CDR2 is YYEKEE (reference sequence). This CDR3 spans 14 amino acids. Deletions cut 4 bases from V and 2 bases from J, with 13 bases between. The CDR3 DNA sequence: TGTGCCAGCAGCCCCGGGACTCTCGCCTACGAGCAGTACTTC. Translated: CASSPGTLAYEQYF.

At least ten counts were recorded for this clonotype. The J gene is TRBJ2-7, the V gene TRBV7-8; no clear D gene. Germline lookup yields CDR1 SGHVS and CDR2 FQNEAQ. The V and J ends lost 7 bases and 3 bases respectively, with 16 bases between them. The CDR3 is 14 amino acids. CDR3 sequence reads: CASNPSRGGYEQYF. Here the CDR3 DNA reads TGTGCCAGCAACCCCTCGAGAGGTGGCTACGAGCAGTACTTC.

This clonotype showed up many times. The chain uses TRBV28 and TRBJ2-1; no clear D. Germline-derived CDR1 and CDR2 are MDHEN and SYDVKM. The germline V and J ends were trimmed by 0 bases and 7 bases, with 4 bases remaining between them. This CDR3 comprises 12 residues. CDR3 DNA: TGTGCCAGCAGTTTATGGCGGAATGAGCAGTTCTTC. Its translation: CASSLWRNEQFF.

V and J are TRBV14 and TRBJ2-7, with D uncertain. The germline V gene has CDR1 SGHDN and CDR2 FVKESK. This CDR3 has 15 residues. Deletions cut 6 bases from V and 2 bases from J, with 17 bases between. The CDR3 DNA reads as TGTGCCAGCAGTCCTACTCTAGTGGGGACCTACGAGCAGTACTTC. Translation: CASSPTLVGTYEQYF.

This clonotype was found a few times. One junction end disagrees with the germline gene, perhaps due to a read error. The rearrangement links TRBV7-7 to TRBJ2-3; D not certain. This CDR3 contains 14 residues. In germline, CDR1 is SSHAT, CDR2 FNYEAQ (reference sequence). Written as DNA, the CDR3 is TGTGCTAGCAGCACCGGTAGAAGGGCAGATACGCAGTATTTT. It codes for CASSTGRRADTQYF.

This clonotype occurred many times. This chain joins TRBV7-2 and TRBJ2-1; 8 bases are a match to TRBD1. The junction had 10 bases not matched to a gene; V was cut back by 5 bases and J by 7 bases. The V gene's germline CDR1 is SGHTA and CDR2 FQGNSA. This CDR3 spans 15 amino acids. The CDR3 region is CASSTGTGGINEQFF. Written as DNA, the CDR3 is TGTGCCAGCAGCACCGGGACAGGTGGTATAAATGAGCAGTTCTTC.

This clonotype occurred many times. The chain's CDR3 is CASSRAGGPSRQETQYF. DNA for the CDR3: TGCGCCAGCAGCCGAGCGGGAGGACCCAGTCGCCAAGAGACCCAGTACTTC. This chain connects TRBV4-3 to TRBJ2-5; 9 nucleotides agree with TRBD2. Germline CDR1 reads LGHNA; CDR2 reads YSLEER. V gave up 4 bases and J gave up 1 base; unmatched junction bases: 10. The CDR3 totals 17 residues.